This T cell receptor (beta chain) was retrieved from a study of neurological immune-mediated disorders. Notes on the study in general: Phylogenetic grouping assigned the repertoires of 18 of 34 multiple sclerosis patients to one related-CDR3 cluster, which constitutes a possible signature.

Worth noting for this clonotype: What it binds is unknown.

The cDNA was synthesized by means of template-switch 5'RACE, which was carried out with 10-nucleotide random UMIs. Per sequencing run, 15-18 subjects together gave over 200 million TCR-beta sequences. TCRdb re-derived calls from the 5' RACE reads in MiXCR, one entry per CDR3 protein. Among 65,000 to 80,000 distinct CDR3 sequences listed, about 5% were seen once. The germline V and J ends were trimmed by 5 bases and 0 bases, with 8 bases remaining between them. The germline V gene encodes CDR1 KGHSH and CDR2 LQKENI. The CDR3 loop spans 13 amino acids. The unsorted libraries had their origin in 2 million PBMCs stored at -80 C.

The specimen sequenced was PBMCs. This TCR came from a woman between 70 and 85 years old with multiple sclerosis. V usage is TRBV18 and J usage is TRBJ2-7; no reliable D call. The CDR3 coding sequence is TGTGCCAGCTCAACGCCAGACTCCTACGAGCAGTACTTC. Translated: CASSTPDSYEQYF.